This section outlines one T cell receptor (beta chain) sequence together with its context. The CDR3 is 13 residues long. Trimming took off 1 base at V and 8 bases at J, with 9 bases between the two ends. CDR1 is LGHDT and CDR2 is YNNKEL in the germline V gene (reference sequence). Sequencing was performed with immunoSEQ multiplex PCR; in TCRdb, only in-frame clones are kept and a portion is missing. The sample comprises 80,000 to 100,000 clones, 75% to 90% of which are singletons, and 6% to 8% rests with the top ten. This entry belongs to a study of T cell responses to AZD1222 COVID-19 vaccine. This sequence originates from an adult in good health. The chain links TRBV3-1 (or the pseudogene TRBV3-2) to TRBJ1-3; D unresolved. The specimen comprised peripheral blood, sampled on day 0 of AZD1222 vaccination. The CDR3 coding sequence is TGTGCCAGCAGCCAAGCGTGGAAGGACACCATATATTTT. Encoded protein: CASSQAWKDTIYF.